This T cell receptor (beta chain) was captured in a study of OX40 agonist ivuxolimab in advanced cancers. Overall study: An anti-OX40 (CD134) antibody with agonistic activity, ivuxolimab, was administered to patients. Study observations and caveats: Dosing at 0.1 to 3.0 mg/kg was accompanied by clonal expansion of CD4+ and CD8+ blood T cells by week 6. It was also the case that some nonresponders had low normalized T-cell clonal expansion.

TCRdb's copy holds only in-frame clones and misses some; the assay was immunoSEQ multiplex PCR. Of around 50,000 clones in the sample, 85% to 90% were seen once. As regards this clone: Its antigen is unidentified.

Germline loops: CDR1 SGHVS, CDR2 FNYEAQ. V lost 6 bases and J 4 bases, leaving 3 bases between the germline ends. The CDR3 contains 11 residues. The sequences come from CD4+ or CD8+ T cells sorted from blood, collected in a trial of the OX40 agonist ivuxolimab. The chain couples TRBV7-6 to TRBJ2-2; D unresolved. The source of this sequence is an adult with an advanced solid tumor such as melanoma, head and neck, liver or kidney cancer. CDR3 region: CASSITGELFF. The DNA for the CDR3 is TGTGCCAGCAGTATCACCGGGGAGCTGTTTTTT.